Each of the 10 T cell receptor beta chains below was sequenced from the same sample in a study of Tregs in tolerant kidney transplant recipients. Sequenced by immunoSEQ multiplex PCR; TCRdb stores in-frame clones only, minus some. Seen here are 200,000 to 300,000 clones, about 80% observed once, and the top ten hold 0.64%. Input material: CD4+ T cells from blood. The receptor source for this set is a human donor in good health.

CDR3 loop: CASSPDRGFYNEQFF. In DNA, the CDR3 is TGCGCCAGCAGTCCCGACAGGGGGTTTTACAATGAGCAGTTCTTC. The chain carries TRBV4-1 and TRBJ2-1; TRBD1 agrees at 9 bases. The CDR3 has 15 residues. Germline V CDR1 and CDR2: MGHRA, YSYEKL. V shed 6 bases, J shed 4 bases, and the junction held 7 bases outside the gene matches.

The J gene is TRBJ1-5, the V gene TRBV7-7, with 9 bases lining up with TRBD1. This CDR3 contains 16 residues. Germline V lookup: CDR1 SSHAT, CDR2 FNYEAQ (reference sequence). DNA of the CDR3: TGTGCTAGGGACAGGGAAGCTACTATAGGCAATCAGCCCCAGCATTTT. Its translation: CARDREATIGNQPQHF. The full variable domain, completed using reference TRBV7-7 and TRBJ1-5, is GAGVSQSPRYKVTKRGQDVTLRCDPISSHATLYWYQQALGQGPEFLTYFNYEAQPDKSGLPSDRFSAERPEGSISTLTIQRTEQRDSAMYRCARDREATIGNQPQHFGDGTRLSIL.

The V gene is TRBV11-2, the J gene TRBJ2-1, with 8 bases fitting TRBD1. Germline values: CDR1 SGHAT, CDR2 FQNNGV. The CDR3 totals 16 residues. After removal of 5 bases from V and 4 bases from J, the junction contained 10 bases not matched to a gene. CDR3 loop: CASSPLRGQGYNEQFF. CDR3 sequence (DNA): TGTGCCAGCAGCCCGCTGCGCGGACAGGGTTACAATGAGCAGTTCTTC.

V and J are TRBV7-2 and TRBJ2-3; 9 bases are a match to TRBD2. The V gene end was trimmed by 2 bases and the J gene end by 0 bases; junction bases not matched to a gene: 6. CDR1 is SGHTA and CDR2 is FQGNSA in the germline V gene. This CDR3 spans 17 amino acids. CDR3 loop: CASSLFAGGSSTDTQYF. CDR3 sequence (DNA): TGTGCCAGCAGCTTATTCGCGGGAGGGTCTAGCACAGATACGCAGTATTTT.

This clone was recorded only once. The chain is built from TRBV30 and TRBJ2-3; D is uncertain. The CDR3 extends over 12 amino acids. V was pared by 5 bases and J by 11 bases, with 17 bases between. Germline V gene sequence: CDR1 GTSNPN, CDR2 SVGIG (reference sequence). CDR3 sequence (DNA): TGTGCCTGGCGAAAGGTGGCACGCGGGCAGTATTTT. It is translated as CAWRKVARGQYF.

This clone turned up a few times. The chain has TRBV6-5 and TRBJ1-2; perhaps TRBD1 as D (5 bases). V was pared by 0 bases and J by 6 bases, with 17 bases between. The CDR3 is made up of 16 amino acids. Germline loops: CDR1 MNHEY, CDR2 SVGAGI. The DNA of the CDR3 is TGTGCCAGCAGTTACTCGAAGCAGGGCCCTAAGAATGGCTACACCTTC. Its protein product is CASSYSKQGPKNGYTF.

The V gene is TRBV12-5, the J gene TRBJ2-7; D assignment may be TRBD1 or TRBD2 (5 bases each). V lost 3 bases and J lost 5, with 14 bases in between. CDR1 is LGHNT and CDR2 is FRNRAP in the germline V gene. The CDR3 runs to 14 residues. The CDR3 DNA sequence: TGTGCTAGTGGTTTAAGGGACCCTCGGGACGAGCAGTACTTC. It yields the protein CASGLRDPRDEQYF.

The rearrangement joins TRBV11-2 to TRBJ2-1, with 8 bases matching TRBD2. There are 16 residues in the CDR3. The germline V gene has CDR1 SGHAT and CDR2 FQNNGV. V gave up 1 base and J gave up 4 bases; unmatched junction bases: 6. As DNA, the CDR3 is TGTGCCAGCAGCTTAGGCGCGGGAGGCTCATACAATGAGCAGTTCTTC. It yields the protein CASSLGAGGSYNEQFF.

V gene TRBV5-5 combines with J gene TRBJ2-4, with TRBD1 matching over 8 bases. Germline lookup yields CDR1 SGHKS and CDR2 YYEKEE (reference sequence). The CDR3 runs 16 residues. V lost 3 bases, J lost 5 bases, and 10 bases stayed unmatched. Here the CDR3 DNA reads TGTGCCAGCAGCTACCGACCGGGACAGGTTGAAAACATTCAGTACTTC. Protein sequence: CASSYRPGQVENIQYF.

This CDR3 reads CASREYTGELFF. In DNA, the CDR3 is TGTGCCAGCCGGGAATACACCGGGGAGCTGTTTTTT. The V and J genes are TRBV2 and TRBJ2-2; perhaps TRBD2 as D (5 bases). Germline CDR1 is SNHLY and CDR2 is FYNNEI. V lost 8 bases, J lost 3 bases, and 7 bases lay in between. The CDR3 runs to 12 residues.